This T cell receptor beta chain comes out of a study of T cell changes during pregnancy in multiple sclerosis. CDR1 and CDR2 from the germline V gene are GTSNPN and SVGIG (reference sequence). The CDR3 has 15 residues. V lost 6 bases and J lost 0; bases outside the gene matches: 5. Sequencing used immunoSEQ multiplex PCR; TCRdb keeps in-frame clones, though not all of them. The table lists around 80,000 clones, roughly nine tenths of them singletons. The material was peripheral blood, obtained before pregnancy. The rearrangement uses TRBV30 and TRBJ1-6; 7 bases align to TRBD1. The TCR originated in a female donor with multiple sclerosis, enrolled in a pregnancy study. This CDR3 is CACQQGSSYNSPLHF. CDR3 coding DNA: TGTGCCTGCCAACAGGGGAGCTCCTATAATTCACCCCTCCACTTT.